A single sample gave rise to the 8 T cell receptor beta chains below, sequenced in a study of cytotoxic CD8 clonotypes in ibrutinib-treated CLL. TCRdb keeps only in-frame clones here, not all; method: immunoSEQ multiplex PCR. This table holds 140,000 to 150,000 clones, about 80% found once. This material consisted of PBMCs, taken after 24 months of ibrutinib treatment. These receptors were taken from a human donor with chronic lymphocytic leukemia.

The sample holds a few counts of this clone. The J gene is TRBJ2-2, the V gene TRBV2; D remains unclear. V was pared by 3 bases and J by 6 bases, with 5 bases between. The CDR3 contains 12 residues. Germline V gives CDR1 SNHLY, CDR2 FYNNEI. Here the CDR3 reads CASSESAGELFF. CDR3 sequence (DNA): TGTGCCAGCAGTGAGTCGGCCGGGGAGCTGTTTTTT.

This clone was observed many times. The chain recombines TRBV2 with TRBJ1-2; 10 bases fit TRBD1. The CDR3 totals 16 residues. Per the germline V gene, CDR1 is SNHLY and CDR2 is FYNNEI. J was trimmed by 6 bases and V by 6 bases; bases with no gene match: 13. CDR3 sequence: CASSDPGQGNENGYTF. The CDR3 DNA follows: TGTGCCAGCAGCGACCCGGGACAGGGGAACGAGAATGGCTACACCTTC.

This sequence joins TRBV27 and TRBJ2-1; unclear D gene. Germline V gene data show CDR1 as MNHEY and CDR2 as SMNVEV (reference sequence). The CDR3 runs to 16 residues. Trimming took off 5 bases at V and 1 base at J, with 15 bases between the two ends. The CDR3 DNA is TGTGCCAGCAGTCCCGAGCCCCGCGCATCCTACAATGAGCAGTTCTTC. Translation: CASSPEPRASYNEQFF.

This chain joins TRBV6-1 and TRBJ2-3; 8 bases map to TRBD1. The CDR3 is 14 amino acids. Per germline, CDR1 MNHNS and CDR2 SASEGT. V gave up 6 bases and J gave up 4 bases; unmatched junction bases: 6. CDR3: CASRLTGVPDTQYF. The CDR3 nucleotides read TGTGCCAGCAGGTTGACAGGGGTCCCAGATACGCAGTATTTT.

Points on this clone: The junction departs from the called germline gene at one end, perhaps through a read error. The V call is TRBV7-2, the J call TRBJ1-2, with no clear D. CDR1 is SGHTA, CDR2 FQGNSA, per germline. The CDR3 is 14 residues long. DNA for the CDR3: TGCGCCAGCAGCCAAGAATGGGGTCACTATGGCTACACCTTC. Protein sequence: CASSQEWGHYGYTF.

Only one count was recorded for this clone. The chain joins TRBV7-9 to TRBJ1-2; 9 positions match TRBD1. V shed 4 bases and J 7 bases; nucleotides not matched to a gene: 1. CDR3 length: 12 residues. CDR1 is SEHNR and CDR2 is FQNEAQ in the germline V gene (reference sequence). CDR3 nucleotides: TGTGCCAGCAGCTCGGACAGGGGTGGCTACACCTTC. Its protein is CASSSDRGGYTF.

The chain recombines TRBV11-1 with TRBJ2-7; the match to TRBD1 covers 9 bases. V was pared by 5 bases and J by 7 bases, with 12 bases of the junction left unmatched. The CDR3 runs to 15 residues. Germline values: CDR1 SGHAT, CDR2 FQDESV (reference sequence). The CDR3 coding sequence is TGTGCCAGCAGCCCCGGGACAGGGTACGCCGAGGAGCAGTACTTC. This codes for CASSPGTGYAEEQYF.

V and J are TRBV7-2 and TRBJ1-1; tentative D call: TRBD1 (5 bases). The CDR3 is made up of 14 amino acids. V dropped 1 base and J dropped 4 bases, with 10 bases sitting between them. Germline V gene sequence: CDR1 SGHTA, CDR2 FQGNSA. CDR3 nucleotides: TGTGCCAGCAGCTTAGGTCCGGGGGTCACTGAAGCTTTCTTT. It specifies CASSLGPGVTEAFF.